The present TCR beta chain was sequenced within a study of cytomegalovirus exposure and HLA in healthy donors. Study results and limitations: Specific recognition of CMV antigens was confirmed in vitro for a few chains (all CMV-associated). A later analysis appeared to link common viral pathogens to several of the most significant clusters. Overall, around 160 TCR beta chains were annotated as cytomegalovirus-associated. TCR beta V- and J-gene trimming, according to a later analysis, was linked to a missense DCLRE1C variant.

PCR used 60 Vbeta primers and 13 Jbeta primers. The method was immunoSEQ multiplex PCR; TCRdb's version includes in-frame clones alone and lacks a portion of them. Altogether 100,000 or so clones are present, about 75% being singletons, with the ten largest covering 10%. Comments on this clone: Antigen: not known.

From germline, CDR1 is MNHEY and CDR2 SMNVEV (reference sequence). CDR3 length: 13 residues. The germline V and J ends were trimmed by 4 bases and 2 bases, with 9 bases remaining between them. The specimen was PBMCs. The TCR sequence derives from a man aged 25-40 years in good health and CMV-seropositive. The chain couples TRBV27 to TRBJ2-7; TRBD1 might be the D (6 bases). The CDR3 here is CASSWTVTYEQYF. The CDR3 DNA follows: TGTGCCAGCAGTTGGACAGTGACCTACGAGCAGTACTTC.